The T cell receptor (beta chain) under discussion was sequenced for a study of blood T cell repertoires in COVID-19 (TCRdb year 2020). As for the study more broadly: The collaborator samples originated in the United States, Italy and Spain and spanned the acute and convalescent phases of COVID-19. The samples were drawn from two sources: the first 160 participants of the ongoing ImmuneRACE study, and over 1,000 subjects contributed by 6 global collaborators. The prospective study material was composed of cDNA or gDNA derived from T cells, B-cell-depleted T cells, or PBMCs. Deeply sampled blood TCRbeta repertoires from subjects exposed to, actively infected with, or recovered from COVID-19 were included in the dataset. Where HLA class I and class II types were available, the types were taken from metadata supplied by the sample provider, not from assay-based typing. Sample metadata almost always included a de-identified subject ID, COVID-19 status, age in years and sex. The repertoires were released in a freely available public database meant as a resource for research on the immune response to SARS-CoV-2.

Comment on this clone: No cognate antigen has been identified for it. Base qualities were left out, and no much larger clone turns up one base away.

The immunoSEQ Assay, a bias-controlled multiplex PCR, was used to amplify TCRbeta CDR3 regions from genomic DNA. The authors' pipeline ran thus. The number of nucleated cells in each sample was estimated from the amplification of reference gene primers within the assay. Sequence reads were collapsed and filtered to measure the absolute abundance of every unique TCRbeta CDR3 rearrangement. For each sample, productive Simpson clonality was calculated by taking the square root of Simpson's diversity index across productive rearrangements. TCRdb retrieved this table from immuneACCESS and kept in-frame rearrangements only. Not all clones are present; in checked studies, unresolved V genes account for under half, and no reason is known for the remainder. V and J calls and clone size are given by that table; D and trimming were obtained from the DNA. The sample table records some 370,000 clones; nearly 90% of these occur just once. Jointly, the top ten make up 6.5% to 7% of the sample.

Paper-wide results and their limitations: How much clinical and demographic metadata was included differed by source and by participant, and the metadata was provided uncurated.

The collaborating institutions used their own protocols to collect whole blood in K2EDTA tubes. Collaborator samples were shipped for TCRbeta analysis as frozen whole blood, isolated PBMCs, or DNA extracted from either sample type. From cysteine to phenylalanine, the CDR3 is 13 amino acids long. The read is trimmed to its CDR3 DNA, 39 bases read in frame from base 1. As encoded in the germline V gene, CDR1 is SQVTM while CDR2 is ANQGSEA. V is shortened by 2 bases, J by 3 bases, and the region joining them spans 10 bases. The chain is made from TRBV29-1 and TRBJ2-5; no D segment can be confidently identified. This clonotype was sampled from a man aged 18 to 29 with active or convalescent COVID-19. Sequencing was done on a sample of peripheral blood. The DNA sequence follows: TGCAGCGTTGAACGTTTGGCAGAAGAGACCCAGTACTTC. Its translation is CSVERLAEETQYF.